The rows below give T cell receptor beta chains drawn from one sample of a study of identical twins. TCRdb processed the 5' RACE reads anew with MiXCR; each CDR3 protein has one entry. The table records approximately 250,000 distinct CDR3 sequences, 5.5% to 7.5% of them present only once. These records were also assigned to another study, of T cells expressing NK-cell markers.

Specimen: CD8+ T cells sorted from blood. Receptor source: a woman between 18 and 29 years old in good health. Both conserved end residues are trimmed from each CDR3.

>TRBV5-6|TRBJ1-5
ASSFGTDQPQH
>TRBV6-1|TRBJ1-2
ASSPDAEGVSGYT
>TRBV11-2|TRBJ2-1
ASSWTSGSGNEQF
>TRBV5-1|TRBJ1-1
ASSSYTAGATEAF
>TRBV27|TRBJ2-2
ASRPPGDGELF
>TRBV20-1|TRBJ2-1
SGRRDVSYNEQF
>TRBV5-1|TRBJ1-1
TSSLGAEAF
>TRBV19|TRBJ2-1
ASSTHTSDDNEQF
>TRBV7-9|TRBJ2-7
ASSPGTRRIPEQY
>TRBV27|TRBJ2-7
ASSLYPPRSGGPEQY
>TRBV9|TRBJ2-3
ASSAPLTDTQY
>TRBV20-1|TRBJ1-1
SARLGAGEAF
>TRBV21-1|TRBJ2-3
ASSKVESPRLTDTQY
>TRBV20-1|TRBJ2-3
SARDLGTGGRDTQY
>TRBV7-2|TRBJ2-1
ASSPSSGGENEQF
>TRBV12-5|TRBJ1-6
ASGLSPDRGSSPLH
>TRBV4-1|TRBJ2-1
ASSQDPGTSHNEQF
>TRBV14|TRBJ1-2
ASSQSRTNYGYT
>TRBV27|TRBJ2-7
ASTQRGGSSYEQY
>TRBV12-3/TRBV12-4|TRBJ1-2
ASSSLGVPSYGYT
>TRBV27|TRBJ1-1
ASSLRGPNTEAF
>TRBV19|TRBJ2-7
ASSRLGTASYEQY
>TRBV5-6|TRBJ2-1
ASSLPGGNEQF
>TRBV11-2|TRBJ2-1
ASSPWVAGGGEQF
>TRBV7-9|TRBJ2-5
ASSLAGADHQETQY
>TRBV6-5|TRBJ2-7
ASSYSQYWEQY
>TRBV7-2|TRBJ2-3
ASSLLDRGPDTQY
>TRBV3-1|TRBJ2-1
ASSLRDASYNEQF
>TRBV29-1|TRBJ2-1
SVYRETYNEQF
>TRBV7-2|TRBJ2-7
ASSLEVAPSYEQY
>TRBV27|TRBJ2-1
ASDPGTGGPRSSYNEQF
>TRBV12-3/TRBV12-4|TRBJ2-2
ASSWGGNTGELF
>TRBV27|TRBJ1-2
ASSFRGPLGYGYT
>TRBV6-2/TRBV6-3|TRBJ1-1
ASSFWDGPFRNTEAF
>TRBV3-1|TRBJ2-1
ASSKAAGLSAYNEQF
>TRBV11-2|TRBJ2-3
ASSLNLFVVDRTDTQY
>TRBV29-1|TRBJ2-3
SVFLGDRADTQY
>TRBV20-1|TRBJ2-5
SARRETQY
>TRBV7-9|TRBJ1-3
ASSSRDGNTIY
>TRBV6-2/TRBV6-3|TRBJ2-1
ASSSTSGSYNEQF
>TRBV11-2|TRBJ2-1
ASSLGVHEQF
>TRBV27|TRBJ1-1
ASSPNRRYTEAF
>TRBV29-1|TRBJ2-3
SVEARELTDTQY
>TRBV6-2/TRBV6-3|TRBJ1-6
ASSRGQMNSPLH
>TRBV7-9|TRBJ2-1
ASRDGVYEQF
>TRBV3-1|TRBJ2-2
ASSPMDSGNTGELF
>TRBV6-2/TRBV6-3|TRBJ2-7
ASSYRVSYEQY
>TRBV4-3|TRBJ1-2
ASSQASGGKGGYT
>TRBV5-6|TRBJ1-2
ASSGGDGGYGYT
>TRBV9|TRBJ2-7
ASSPRVSSYEQY
>TRBV7-6|TRBJ1-6
ASSFKDSYNSPLH
>TRBV6-2/TRBV6-3|TRBJ2-2
ASSPAINTGELF
>TRBV27|TRBJ2-1
ASSLTSGRGDEQF